The 24 T cell receptor beta chains below were found in one sample sequenced in a study of CD8+ T cells in alopecia areata. Extracted RNA was reverse transcribed, and the resulting cDNA served as sequencing template. TCRdb's copy holds only in-frame clones and misses some; the assay was immunoSEQ multiplex PCR. The data hold over 200,000 clones, with 50% to 70% observed a single time. Source: CD4+ T cells sorted from blood, taken at week 0. The source of these receptors is a human donor with alopecia areata.

This clone came up once. The chain is built from TRBV20-1 and TRBJ1-1, with 7 bases identical to TRBD1. Trimming took 5 bases from V and 7 from J; bases not matched to a gene: 4. Germline loops: CDR1 DFQATT, CDR2 SNEGSKA (reference sequence). The CDR3 contains 11 residues. DNA of the CDR3: TGCAGTGCTGCCGACAGGGATGAAGCTTTCTTT. This gives the protein CSAADRDEAFF.

V gene TRBV4-1 combines with J gene TRBJ2-1; TRBD2 matches 9 bases. V shed 1 base, J shed 8 bases, and the junction held 6 bases outside the gene matches. The CDR3 spans 15 residues. The germline V gene encodes CDR1 MGHRA and CDR2 YSYEKL. CDR3: CASSQGGTSWYEQFF. For the CDR3, the DNA is TGCGCCAGCAGCCAAGGAGGGACTAGCTGGTATGAGCAGTTCTTC.

There are a few counts of this clone. The CDR3 sequence: CASSPRQGPSYEQYF. The CDR3 DNA reads TGTGCCAGCAGCCCCCGACAGGGGCCCTCCTACGAGCAGTACTTC. This chain uses TRBV7-7 with TRBJ2-7, with 8 bases fitting TRBD1. With 5 bases clipped from V and 0 bases from J, the junction kept 6 bases outside the gene matches. The CDR3 sequence is 15 residues long. CDR1 SSHAT and CDR2 FNYEAQ come from the germline V gene (reference sequence).

The chain combines TRBV5-4 with TRBJ1-1; perhaps TRBD1 as D (6 bases). Trimming cost V 3 bases and J 2 bases, with 11 bases left between them. The CDR3 spans 14 residues. Germline assignment: CDR1 SGHNT and CDR2 YYREEE (reference sequence). This CDR3 is CASSSRGINTEAFF. As DNA, the CDR3 is TGTGCCAGCAGCTCCAGGGGTATTAACACTGAAGCTTTCTTT.

This clone was recorded once. This chain links TRBV18 with TRBJ2-7; 13 nucleotides line up with TRBD2. This CDR3 has 16 residues. V dropped 4 bases and J dropped 2; count of bases not matched to a gene: 5. Germline CDR1 reads KGHSH; CDR2 reads LQKENI. Here the CDR3 DNA reads TGTGCCAGCTCACAAAATGGACTAGCGGGAGCCTACGAGCAGTACTTC. Residues: CASSQNGLAGAYEQYF.

The V gene is TRBV6-5, the J gene TRBJ2-3, with D tentatively TRBD2 (7 bases). The V gene lost 2 bases and the J gene lost 0 bases, with 12 bases spanning the gap. The germline V gene encodes CDR1 MNHEY and CDR2 SVGAGI. The CDR3 length is 16 residues. CDR3 nucleotides: TGTGCCAGCAGTTACGAAGCGGGACAAAGCACAGATACGCAGTATTTT. It is translated as CASSYEAGQSTDTQYF.

This clone occurred a few times. This chain joins TRBV6-6 and TRBJ1-1, with no clear D. Germline lookup yields CDR1 MNHNY and CDR2 SVGAGI (reference sequence). This CDR3 comprises 14 residues. V was clipped by 2 bases and J by 2 bases, with 9 bases between them. The CDR3 spells CASSYPPDNTEAFF. The DNA of the CDR3 is TGTGCCAGCAGTTACCCCCCCGACAACACTGAAGCTTTCTTT.

A few counts support this clone. The rearrangement links TRBV2 to TRBJ2-1, with D possibly TRBD2 on 7 matching bases. Germline CDR1 and CDR2: SNHLY and FYNNEI. This CDR3 region has 17 residues. The V end was cut by 5 bases, the J end by 3 bases, with 20 bases between. For the CDR3, the DNA is TGTGCCAGCAGTCCCCGGAAGGCGGGGGCCTTCTACAATGAGCAGTTCTTC. Translation: CASSPRKAGAFYNEQFF.

The rearrangement uses TRBV5-1 and TRBJ2-7, with TRBD1 matching 10 bases. Germline assignment: CDR1 SGHRS and CDR2 YFSETQ. The trim removed 7 bases at V and 0 bases at J, leaving 4 bases unmatched. CDR3 length equals 14 residues. For the CDR3, the DNA is TGCGCCAGCGGGACAGGGGAGAGCTCCTACGAGCAGTACTTC. Amino acids: CASGTGESSYEQYF.

The chain couples TRBV29-1 to TRBJ1-1, with D unclear. Deletions cut 3 bases from V and 1 base from J, with 6 bases between. The CDR3 totals 12 residues. Germline-derived CDR1 and CDR2 are SQVTM and ANQGSEA. The CDR3, as DNA: TGCAGCGTTGATAGACAGAACACTGAAGCTTTCTTT. Translated: CSVDRQNTEAFF.

This clone was counted between two and nine times. The V gene is TRBV5-6, the J gene TRBJ2-1; TRBD1 matches 8 bases. With V trimmed by 4 bases and J by 3 bases, 6 bases remained unmatched. The CDR3 runs to 15 residues. Germline CDR1 reads SGHDT; CDR2 reads YYEEEE. The CDR3 DNA reads TGTGCCAGCAGCCTACAGGGGGTGGACTACAATGAGCAGTTCTTC. Translating gives CASSLQGVDYNEQFF.

The rearrangement joins TRBV14 to TRBJ1-5, with D uncertain. The CDR3 is made up of 18 amino acids. V was trimmed by 0 bases and J by 0 bases, leaving 15 bases between them. The germline gives CDR1 SGHDN, CDR2 FVKESK. Here the CDR3 reads CASSQDGRYRYSNQPQHF. The CDR3 DNA sequence: TGTGCCAGCAGCCAAGATGGTCGGTACCGATATAGCAATCAGCCCCAGCATTTT. The whole variable domain, filled in from reference TRBV14 and TRBJ1-5, reads EAGVTQFPSHSVIEKGQTVTLRCDPISGHDNLYWYRRVMGKEIKFLLHFVKESKQDESGMPNNRFLAERTGGTYSTLKVQPAELEDSGVYFCASSQDGRYRYSNQPQHFGDGTRLSIL.

This sequence joins TRBV30 and TRBJ1-5; tentatively, D is TRBD1 (6 bases). CDR3 length equals 13 residues. Germline V gene lookup returns CDR1 GTSNPN and CDR2 SVGIG (reference sequence). V lost 0 bases, J lost 6 bases, and 9 bases lay in between. The CDR3 DNA is TGTGCCTGGAGTGTACAGGGAAGTCAGCCCCAGCATTTT. Its protein product is CAWSVQGSQPQHF. The variable domain in full, with the rest retrieved from reference TRBV30 and TRBJ1-5, is SQTIHQWPATLVQPVGSPLSLECTVEGTSNPNLYWYRQAAGRGLQLLFYSVGIGQISSEVPQNLSASRPQDRQFILSSKKLLLSDSGFYLCAWSVQGSQPQHFGDGTRLSIL.

The J gene is TRBJ2-1, the V gene TRBV5-1; maybe TRBD1 (5 bases). Germline lookup yields CDR1 SGHRS and CDR2 YFSETQ. Trimming cost V 3 bases and J 3 bases, with 7 bases left between them. CDR3 length equals 13 residues. CDR3 residues: CASSSTVYNEQFF. The CDR3 DNA reads as TGCGCCAGCAGCTCGACAGTCTACAATGAGCAGTTCTTC.

Remarks on this clone: Other DNA sequences in this sample translate to the same CDR3. V and J are TRBV9 and TRBJ2-3; D is unresolved. This CDR3 is built from 12 residues. Germline CDR1 and CDR2: SGDLS and YYNGEE. V was trimmed by 0 bases and J by 6 bases, leaving 5 bases between them. In DNA form, the CDR3 reads TGTGCCAGCAGCGTAGAAACTGATACGCAGTATTTT. Its protein is CASSVETDTQYF.

The chain links TRBV5-4 to TRBJ2-1, with 8 bases that match TRBD2. CDR3 length: 15 amino acids. The V gene end was trimmed by 4 bases and the J gene end by 5 bases; junction bases not matched to a gene: 8. Germline V CDR1 and CDR2: SGHNT, YYREEE (reference sequence). This CDR3 reads CASSPRGGLNNEQFF. As DNA, the CDR3 is TGTGCCAGCAGCCCCCGGGGGGGCCTCAACAATGAGCAGTTCTTC.

The J gene is TRBJ1-1, the V gene TRBV2, with TRBD1 as a possible D gene (5 bases). V was pared by 4 bases and J by 0 bases, with 15 bases between. This CDR3 has 16 residues. Germline lookup yields CDR1 SNHLY and CDR2 FYNNEI. In nucleotides, the CDR3 is TGTGCCAGCAGTGTTGGGCAGGGTGGCTTGAACACTGAAGCTTTCTTT. Its protein is CASSVGQGGLNTEAFF.

The CDR3 sequence: CSVGPRTAPNEQFF. The CDR3 nucleotides read TGCAGCGTTGGTCCTAGGACAGCTCCCAATGAGCAGTTCTTC. The chain combines TRBV29-1 with TRBJ2-1; TRBD1 might be the D (6 bases). The V and J ends lost 4 bases and 6 bases respectively, with 16 bases between them. Germline CDR1 is SQVTM and CDR2 is ANQGSEA. The CDR3 covers 14 residues.

Only a few counts were recorded for this clone. The chain joins TRBV29-1 to TRBJ2-3; TRBD1 agrees at 9 bases. The V gene's germline CDR1 is SQVTM and CDR2 ANQGSEA. The junction had 8 bases not matched to a gene; V was cut back by 5 bases and J by 8 bases. CDR3 length equals 13 residues. CDR3 region: CSVRGQGSATQYF. The DNA for the CDR3 is TGCAGCGTTAGGGGACAGGGTTCGGCTACGCAGTATTTT.

This clone has a single count. The V and J genes are TRBV2 and TRBJ1-1, with D perhaps matching TRBD1 (5 bases). Germline values: CDR1 SNHLY, CDR2 FYNNEI. V shed 7 bases and J shed 2 bases, with 17 bases lying between them. This CDR3 spans 15 amino acids. The CDR3 nucleotides are TGTGCCAGCATAGGTTGGGACGGCGGAAACACTGAAGCTTTCTTT. It specifies CASIGWDGGNTEAFF.

This chain joins TRBV29-1 and TRBJ2-5; D might be TRBD1 (5 bases). The CDR3 is 13 residues long. Trimming cost V 7 bases and J 2 bases, with 14 bases left between them. The germline V gene has CDR1 SQVTM and CDR2 ANQGSEA. The CDR3 DNA reads TGCAGCGGAGCAGGGATCCTACAAGAGACCCAGTACTTC. Protein sequence: CSGAGILQETQYF.

The chain couples TRBV4-1 to TRBJ1-5; D gene uncertain. Per the germline V gene, CDR1 is MGHRA and CDR2 is YSYEKL. This CDR3 comprises 13 residues. The V and J ends lost 0 bases and 6 bases respectively, with 6 bases between them. The CDR3 DNA sequence: TGCGCCAGCAGCCAAGAGGGGTTTCAGCCCCAGCATTTT. Its protein product is CASSQEGFQPQHF.

The count of this clone is one. The gene calls are TRBV29-1 and TRBJ2-1, with D perhaps TRBD1 (6 bases). The CDR3 totals 14 residues. Germline V CDR1 and CDR2: SQVTM, ANQGSEA. Trimming shortened V by 5 bases and J by 0 bases, and 11 bases separated the two germline ends. CDR3: CSVRRGSSYNEQFF. The DNA for the CDR3 is TGCAGCGTTAGAAGGGGGAGCTCCTACAATGAGCAGTTCTTC.

The table lists this clone with many counts. The chain is built from TRBV28 and TRBJ2-3; D gene unclear. V dropped 11 bases and J dropped 0 bases, with 12 bases sitting between them. Germline CDR1 reads MDHEN; CDR2 reads SYDVKM. The length of the CDR3 is 13 residues. CDR3 protein: CAGRASSTDTQYF. For the CDR3, the DNA is TGTGCCGGTCGGGCCTCTAGCACAGATACGCAGTATTTT.